The source of this TCR beta chain is a study of T cell clones after liver transplantation. As for the study in general: Third-party-reactive TCRbeta sequences from pre-transplant mixed lymphocyte reactions served as antigen-independent comparators. Draws occurred before transplant, before withdrawal, and after complete or failed withdrawal.

Data came from immunoSEQ multiplex PCR; TCRdb stores just in-frame clones and leaves some out. The sample has approximately 72,000 clones, 90% seen once. Findings of the study overall: Conclusions were preliminary, with small, heterogeneous patient groups.

The CDR3 contains 15 residues. CDR1 is SGHRS, CDR2 YFSETQ, per germline. Germline trimming cut 0 bases from V and 1 base from J; bases unmatched to any gene: 3. This clone was found once. What it binds is not known. This sequence joins TRBV5-1 and TRBJ1-1; 7 positions match TRBD1. This TCR came from a human donor who received a liver transplant. The material sequenced was CD4+ T cells from blood, taken before liver transplant. The CDR3 sequence: CASSLGGTANTEAFF. The CDR3 nucleotides read TGCGCCAGCAGCTTGGGAGGGACAGCGAACACTGAAGCTTTCTTT.